These 7 T cell receptor beta chains were sequenced from one sample in a study of beta chain features in type 1 diabetes. Expressed TCRB transcripts were sequenced, since all the RNA that had been isolated was reverse transcribed. Libraries were prepared by immunoSEQ multiplex PCR; TCRdb keeps only in-frame clonotypes and omits some of them. The sample lists roughly 230,000 clones, around 9.9% occurring once. No antigens are known for them. General study results and limits: Type 1 diabetes patients had moderately but significantly shorter TCRB CDR3s in all four CD4+ subsets.

The specimen sequenced was naive CD4+ T cells from blood. The source of these receptors is a man aged 30-40 years with type 1 diabetes.

The table lists this clone with a few counts. The chain links TRBV2 to TRBJ2-7; 7 bases match TRBD1. CDR3 length: 13 amino acids. With V trimmed by 6 bases and J by 4 bases, 6 bases remained unmatched. CDR1 is SNHLY, CDR2 FYNNEI, per germline. CDR3 DNA sequence: TGTGCCAGCAGCCGAGACAGGGCGTACGAGCAGTACTTC. Amino acids: CASSRDRAYEQYF.

Concerning this clone itself: The sample carries other DNA sequences with the same CDR3. J is TRBJ2-3 and V is TRBV9; 15 bases are a match to TRBD2. Trimming removed 3 bases from V and 6 bases from J; junction bases left unmatched: 2. The CDR3 spans 15 residues. Germline assignment: CDR1 SGDLS and CDR2 YYNGEE. Written as DNA, the CDR3 is TGTGCCAGCAGCGGGACTAGCGGGGGGGCGGATACGCAGTATTTT. It is translated as CASSGTSGGADTQYF. Looking up the rest from reference TRBV9 and TRBJ2-3 gives the full variable domain: DSGVTQTPKHLITATGQRVTLRCSPRSGDLSVYWYQQSLDQGLQFLIQYYNGEERAKGNILERFSAQQFPDLHSELNLSSLELGDSALYFCASSGTSGGADTQYFGPGTRLTVL.

A few counts support this clone. V gene TRBV7-2 combines with J gene TRBJ1-4; D is perhaps TRBD1 (6 bases). Trimming took off 2 bases at V and 4 bases at J, with 8 bases between the two ends. The CDR3 is made up of 14 amino acids. CDR1 is SGHTA, CDR2 FQGNSA, per germline. In DNA form, the CDR3 reads TGTGCCAGCAGCTTACAGGGGATTAATGAAAAACTGTTTTTT. Its translation is CASSLQGINEKLFF.

V gene TRBV14 combines with J gene TRBJ1-1, with TRBD1 matching 7 bases. Trimming at V came to 4 bases and at J to 8 bases, leaving 4 bases not matched to a gene. The CDR3 covers 12 residues. CDR1 is SGHDN, CDR2 FVKESK, per germline. The CDR3 here is CASSPYRGEAFF. CDR3 bases: TGTGCCAGCAGCCCTTACAGGGGAGAAGCTTTCTTT.

The chain links TRBV2 to TRBJ2-5; D might be TRBD1 (6 bases). CDR1 is SNHLY and CDR2 is FYNNEI in the germline V gene. V was cut by 5 bases and J by 3 bases, with 16 bases left in between. The CDR3 sequence is 15 residues long. CDR3 nucleotide sequence: TGTGCCAGCAGTTTTCAGGGGCTTCGGGAAGAGACCCAGTACTTC. Translation gives CASSFQGLREETQYF. Full variable domain (outside the CDR3, taken from reference TRBV2 and TRBJ2-5): EPEVTQTPSHQVTQMGQEVILRCVPISNHLYFYWYRQILGQKVEFLVSFYNNEISEKSEIFDDQFSVERPDGSNFTLKIRSTKLEDSAMYFCASSFQGLREETQYFGPGTRLLVL.

The J gene is TRBJ2-5, the V gene TRBV20-1; D remains unclear. V was trimmed by 5 bases and J by 3 bases, leaving 4 bases between them. The germline CDR1 and CDR2 sequences are DFQATT and SNEGSKA (reference sequence). The CDR3 runs 10 residues. CDR3 sequence (DNA): TGCAGTGCTGAGGAAGAGACCCAGTACTTC. Protein: CSAEEETQYF.

This clone was detected only a few times. The chain links TRBV2 to TRBJ2-5, with a tentative D call TRBD2 (6 bases). This CDR3 region has 14 residues. V was shortened by 5 bases and J by 5 bases, with 15 bases between the two germline ends. The germline V gene has CDR1 SNHLY and CDR2 FYNNEI. The CDR3 DNA follows: TGTGCCAGCAGTTTCACCGGGACTTGGGAGACCCAGTACTTC. The encoded protein is CASSFTGTWETQYF.